This T cell receptor (beta chain) appears in the sequencing data of a study of Graves' ophthalmopathy and Graves' hyperthyroidism. The CDR3 is 11 residues long. Trimming shortened V by 6 bases and J by 6 bases, and 6 bases separated the two germline ends. Germline lookup yields CDR1 SNHLY and CDR2 FYNNEI. Investigators amplified TCR beta CDR3 regions from RNA transcripts. Amplification began with first-round RT-PCR using HTBI primers, then second-round multiplex PCR was performed. TCRdb reprocessed the multiplex PCR reads with MiXCR, giving one entry per CDR3 protein. The sample holds hundreds of thousands of distinct CDR3 sequences, roughly 21% seen once. Note on this clonotype: Its antigen is as yet unknown.

Study observations and caveats: Thyroid clonotypes that were expanded above 0.001 frequency mostly also appeared in blood. The 13-signature model separated ophthalmopathy from stable hyperthyroidism at 85% to 90% sensitivity and around 81% specificity.

Where ophthalmopathy was absent within 18 months of follow-up, hyperthyroidism was stable. The chain has TRBV2 and TRBJ2-1, with no clear D. The sequence derives from a young woman with stable Graves' hyperthyroidism. Sequencing input: peripheral blood. DNA of the CDR3: TGTGCCAGCAGACAGCTCAATGAGCAGTTCTTC. This gives the protein CASRQLNEQFF.